The 19 T cell receptor beta chains given below trace back to one sample, sequenced in a study of radiation and T cells in renal cell carcinoma (dated by TCRdb to between 2020 and 2021). This sample's time point label indicates: blood 2 weeks post-SBRT. The treatment or condition label here, explained by the study, means: 15 Gy SBRT to primary tumor, nephrectomy 4 weeks later. Library construction relied on the immunoSEQ multiplex PCR assay. Not all clones reach the TCRdb copy of this immuneACCESS table, which keeps in-frame sequences only. Checked studies attribute under half of the gap to unresolved V genes and leave the rest unexplained. This sample is represented by some 120,000 clones; about four fifths of them were singletons. The leading ten clones occupy roughly 5% of the sample. The material was blood, obtained from a patient whose treatment included radiotherapy and nephrectomy. The receptor source for this set is a middle-aged man with renal cell carcinoma.

The chain recombines TRBV7-8 with TRBJ2-3, with D possibly being TRBD1 or TRBD2 (6 bases each). The ends were cut back, 6 bases at V and 0 bases at J, with 19 bases in the middle. From germline, CDR1 is SGHVS and CDR2 FQNEAQ. The CDR3 has 17 amino acids. This CDR3 is CASSSGESGRSTDTQYF. The CDR3, as DNA: TGTGCCAGCAGTTCAGGGGAATCTGGGAGGAGCACAGATACGCAGTATTTT.

This clone occurred once. The chain carries TRBV6-5 and TRBJ2-3; D call uncertain. V was trimmed by 4 bases and J by 6 bases, leaving 8 bases between them. The CDR3 runs to 12 residues. Germline CDR1 reads MNHEY; CDR2 reads SVGAGI. The CDR3 sequence is CASSSLSDTQYF. The CDR3 nucleotides are TGTGCCAGCAGTTCCCTATCCGATACGCAGTATTTT.

The chain couples TRBV30 to TRBJ2-7; D remains ambiguous. Germline V lookup: CDR1 GTSNPN, CDR2 SVGIG (reference sequence). V was trimmed by 0 bases and J by 2 bases, leaving 5 bases between them. The CDR3 covers 12 residues. The CDR3 coding sequence is TGTGCCTGGAGTGTATGTCCCTACGAGCAGTACTTC. This codes for CAWSVCPYEQYF. Full variable domain (missing parts from reference TRBV30 and TRBJ2-7): SQTIHQWPATLVQPVGSPLSLECTVEGTSNPNLYWYRQAAGRGLQLLFYSVGIGQISSEVPQNLSASRPQDRQFILSSKKLLLSDSGFYLCAWSVCPYEQYFGPGTRLTVT.

The rearrangement links TRBV2 to TRBJ1-3; D might be TRBD1 (5 bases). V lost 1 base to trimming and J lost 2 bases, with 9 bases between them. CDR3 length: 15 amino acids. CDR1 is SNHLY, CDR2 FYNNEI, per germline. In DNA form, the CDR3 reads TGTGCCAGCAGTGAAGAGGGAGGGGCTGGAAACACCATATATTTT. Protein sequence: CASSEEGGAGNTIYF.

The rearrangement links TRBV30 to TRBJ2-5, with 11 bases matching TRBD2. Germline V gene sequence: CDR1 GTSNPN, CDR2 SVGIG (reference sequence). The CDR3 contains 14 residues. With V trimmed by 4 bases and J by 11 bases, 12 bases remained unmatched. This CDR3 reads CAWKGLAESREQYF. CDR3 sequence (DNA): TGTGCCTGGAAGGGACTAGCGGAGTCTAGGGAGCAGTACTTC.

The CDR3 spells CAWSVGSYEQYF. CDR3 DNA: TGTGCCTGGAGTGTAGGCAGCTACGAGCAGTACTTC. The V call is TRBV30, the J call TRBJ2-7, with D unclear. CDR1 and CDR2 from the germline V gene are GTSNPN and SVGIG (reference sequence). The CDR3 has 12 amino acids. Trimming stripped 0 bases from V and 3 bases from J, with 6 bases between. The full variable domain, in which reference TRBV30 and TRBJ2-7 provide the parts outside the CDR3, is SQTIHQWPATLVQPVGSPLSLECTVEGTSNPNLYWYRQAAGRGLQLLFYSVGIGQISSEVPQNLSASRPQDRQFILSSKKLLLSDSGFYLCAWSVGSYEQYFGPGTRLTVT.

V and J are TRBV16 and TRBJ2-1; D is ambiguous. Germline values: CDR1 KGHSY, CDR2 FQNENV. Trimming left V 4 bases short and J 4 bases short, with 11 bases between. This CDR3 spans 14 amino acids. The CDR3 DNA sequence: TGTGCCAGCAGCCGAACCCAAGCTTACAATGAGCAGTTCTTC. Its translation: CASSRTQAYNEQFF.

The chain carries TRBV4-2 and TRBJ2-1, with D tentatively TRBD1 (5 bases). The CDR3 is 14 amino acids. The germline V and J ends were trimmed by 1 base and 8 bases, with 12 bases remaining between them. CDR1 LGHNA and CDR2 YNFKEQ come from the germline V gene. CDR3 coding DNA: TGTGCCAGCAGCCAAGCTCAGGGAATCTATGAGCAGTTCTTC. Protein sequence: CASSQAQGIYEQFF.

The rearrangement uses TRBV19 and TRBJ1-2, with D maybe TRBD1 (6 bases). This CDR3 contains 13 residues. Trimming shortened V by 8 bases and J by 2 bases, and 12 bases separated the two germline ends. Germline CDR1 is LNHDA and CDR2 is SQIVND (reference sequence). The CDR3 spells CASVTGGNYGYTF. CDR3 nucleotides: TGTGCCAGTGTTACCGGGGGCAACTATGGCTACACCTTC.

V is TRBV11-2 and J is TRBJ2-7, with 8 bases identical to TRBD1. The CDR3 has 14 residues. Losses at the gene ends were 6 bases for V and 0 bases for J; bases not matched to a gene: 4. In germline, CDR1 is SGHAT, CDR2 FQNNGV. CDR3 in amino acids: CASSRTGGSYEQYF. DNA of the CDR3: TGTGCCAGCAGTAGAACAGGGGGCTCCTACGAGCAGTACTTC.

The chain joins TRBV2 to TRBJ2-7, with TRBD2 matching 8 bases. With 6 bases clipped from V and 1 base from J, the junction kept 5 bases outside the gene matches. The CDR3 consists of 14 residues. Germline loops: CDR1 SNHLY, CDR2 FYNNEI. CDR3 DNA sequence: TGTGCCAGCAGGATACTAGCGGAGTCCTACGAGCAGTACTTC. Its translation is CASRILAESYEQYF.

The sample holds a few counts of this clone. The V gene is TRBV2, the J gene TRBJ1-1; the match to TRBD1 covers 8 bases. Per germline, CDR1 SNHLY and CDR2 FYNNEI. V lost 5 bases, J lost 3 bases, and 2 bases stayed unmatched. CDR3 size: 13 residues. The CDR3 is CASSYRGDTEAFF. CDR3 DNA: TGTGCCAGCAGTTACAGGGGGGACACTGAAGCTTTCTTT.

The chain uses TRBV13 and TRBJ1-6; D gene uncertain. V lost 4 bases, J lost 10 bases, and 20 bases lay in between. The CDR3 contains 16 residues. Germline V lookup: CDR1 PRHDT, CDR2 FYEKMQ (reference sequence). The CDR3 DNA reads as TGTGCCAGCAGCTCAACCGCCCTGGGGTTGAGGTCACCCCTCCACTTT. As protein: CASSSTALGLRSPLHF.

This clone was counted between two and nine times. This chain links TRBV30 with TRBJ1-5; D is perhaps TRBD1 (6 bases). Trimming pared 0 bases from V and 7 bases from J, leaving 10 bases between. CDR1 is GTSNPN, CDR2 SVGIG, per germline (reference sequence). CDR3 length equals 13 residues. CDR3: CAWSVQGYQPQHF. CDR3 DNA: TGTGCCTGGAGTGTACAGGGATACCAGCCCCAGCATTTT.

The CDR3 is CASTDRGLTDTQYF. The CDR3 DNA reads TGTGCCAGCACGGACAGGGGGCTCACAGATACGCAGTATTTT. The chain joins TRBV2 to TRBJ2-3, with 11 bases matching TRBD1. This CDR3 contains 14 residues. Germline lookup yields CDR1 SNHLY and CDR2 FYNNEI. V trimming: 7 bases; J trimming: 2 bases; junction bases outside the gene matches: 2.

The CDR3 sequence: CASSPQGTDTQYF. For the CDR3, the DNA is TGTGCCAGCTCACCTCAGGGGACAGATACGCAGTATTTT. The chain employs TRBV18 and TRBJ2-3; the D gene is possibly TRBD1 (6 bases). Per the germline V gene, CDR1 is KGHSH and CDR2 is LQKENI. Trimming shortened V by 3 bases and J by 3 bases, and 7 bases separated the two germline ends. The CDR3 is made up of 13 amino acids.

The CDR3 DNA follows: TGTGCCAGCAGCTTCTCGCAAATTTTGAACACCGGGGAGCTGTTTTTT. Its translation: CASSFSQILNTGELFF. The genes are TRBV7-8 and TRBJ2-2; D call uncertain. Between the trimmed V and J ends, which lost 3 bases and 1 base, there was a span of 12 bases. Per germline, CDR1 SGHVS and CDR2 FQNEAQ. This CDR3 is 16 amino acids long.

This clone has just a few counts. The chain joins TRBV6-1 to TRBJ1-5; tentative D call: TRBD1 (5 bases). Per germline, CDR1 MNHNS and CDR2 SASEGT. The CDR3 consists of 16 residues. Trimming left V 2 bases short and J 1 base short, with 12 bases between. CDR3 bases: TGTGCCAGCAGTGAATGGGGGTTGATGAGCAATCAGCCCCAGCATTTT. As protein: CASSEWGLMSNQPQHF.

V gene TRBV7-9 combines with J gene TRBJ1-1, with 7 bases that match TRBD1. With 3 bases clipped from V and 1 base from J, the junction kept 5 bases outside the gene matches. The CDR3 runs 15 residues. Per the germline V gene, CDR1 is SEHNR and CDR2 is FQNEAQ (reference sequence). The DNA of the CDR3 is TGTGCCAGCAGCTTCGACAGGGCGCGGAACACTGAAGCTTTCTTT. It is translated as CASSFDRARNTEAFF.